These 15 T cell receptor beta chains were all obtained from the same sample, sequenced in a study of blood T cell repertoires in COVID-19. Repertoires were generated with immunoSEQ multiplex PCR, while TCRdb's copy carries only in-frame clones and drops some. The data contain about 250,000 clones, approximately 83% of them singletons. Material for sequencing was peripheral blood. All receptors derive from a human donor in a cohort sampled during active COVID-19.

This clone was detected only once. This chain connects TRBV24-1 to TRBJ2-1; TRBD2 aligns across 14 bases. The V gene's germline CDR1 is KGHDR and CDR2 SFDVKD. The CDR3 spans 16 residues. V lost 5 bases, J lost 6 bases, and 5 bases stayed unmatched. The CDR3 sequence: CATSVSGTSGGNEQFF. CDR3 DNA sequence: TGTGCCACCAGTGTCTCCGGGACTAGCGGGGGCAATGAGCAGTTCTTC.

V usage is TRBV2 and J usage is TRBJ2-7; D uncertain. Germline V lookup: CDR1 SNHLY, CDR2 FYNNEI. The CDR3 contains 15 residues. V was trimmed by 3 bases and J by 3 bases, leaving 15 bases between them. The DNA for the CDR3 is TGTGCCAGCAGTGATCGACCGACTCTGTTCTACGAGCAGTACTTC. Its translation is CASSDRPTLFYEQYF. The full variable domain, rest sourced from reference TRBV2 and TRBJ2-7, is EPEVTQTPSHQVTQMGQEVILRCVPISNHLYFYWYRQILGQKVEFLVSFYNNEISEKSEIFDDQFSVERPDGSNFTLKIRSTKLEDSAMYFCASSDRPTLFYEQYFGPGTRLTVT.

The chain links TRBV5-1 to TRBJ2-1; no clear D gene. V was shortened by 1 base and J by 8 bases, with 7 bases between the two germline ends. Germline CDR1 and CDR2: SGHRS and YFSETQ. The CDR3 consists of 12 residues. The DNA of the CDR3 is TGCGCCAGCAGCTTGACATTGGATGAGCAGTTCTTC. Translated: CASSLTLDEQFF.

The chain joins TRBV28 to TRBJ2-7; 9 nucleotides line up with TRBD1. Germline lookup yields CDR1 MDHEN and CDR2 SYDVKM. J lost 2 bases, V lost 6 bases, and 5 bases had no gene match. The CDR3 contains 14 residues. The CDR3 region has the DNA TGTGCCAGCAGGATGACAGGGGGGACCTACGAGCAGTACTTC. Translating it yields CASRMTGGTYEQYF.

V usage is TRBV29-1 and J usage is TRBJ2-2; D might be TRBD2 (5 bases). This CDR3 has 13 residues. V dropped 0 bases and J dropped 4 bases, with 6 bases sitting between them. Germline V CDR1 and CDR2: SQVTM, ANQGSEA. The CDR3 nucleotides are TGCAGCGTTGAAGATCGGGGCACCGGGGAGCTGTTTTTT. It codes for CSVEDRGTGELFF.

J is TRBJ2-1 and V is TRBV5-1; tentatively, D is TRBD1 (5 bases). The CDR3 is 13 amino acids. Germline V lookup: CDR1 SGHRS, CDR2 YFSETQ. Between the trimmed V and J ends, which lost 4 bases and 5 bases, there was a span of 10 bases. The DNA for the CDR3 is TGCGCCAGCAGCGCCAGGGAAAACAATGAGCAGTTCTTC. Residues: CASSARENNEQFF.

The chain couples TRBV4-1 to TRBJ1-5, with D unclear. Germline lookup yields CDR1 MGHRA and CDR2 YSYEKL. Deletions cut 0 bases from V and 2 bases from J, with 8 bases between. The CDR3 consists of 15 residues. In nucleotides, the CDR3 is TGCGCCAGCAGCCAAGACAGGAGGGGCAATCAGCCCCAGCATTTT. It encodes CASSQDRRGNQPQHF.

This clone was observed at least ten times. V usage is TRBV7-6 and J usage is TRBJ2-7; no clear D. The germline V and J ends were trimmed by 4 bases and 2 bases, with 9 bases remaining between them. CDR3 size: 13 residues. Germline V gene lookup returns CDR1 SGHVS and CDR2 FNYEAQ. The CDR3 spells CASSSYKTYEQYF. In nucleotides, the CDR3 is TGTGCCAGCAGCTCTTACAAGACCTACGAGCAGTACTTC.

This clone was detected once. The CDR3 DNA sequence: TGTGCCAGTAGTCCCTTGCAGGGAAATCAGCCCCAGCATTTT. Translation gives CASSPLQGNQPQHF. The gene calls are TRBV19 and TRBJ1-5; TRBD1 is a possible D gene (5 bases). From germline, CDR1 is LNHDA and CDR2 SQIVND (reference sequence). V was clipped by 5 bases and J by 4 bases, with 12 bases between them. CDR3 length: 14 residues.

This clone was found once. This chain links TRBV19 with TRBJ2-3; D possibly corresponds to TRBD1 (5 bases). Germline V gene data show CDR1 as LNHDA and CDR2 as SQIVND (reference sequence). The CDR3 runs 15 residues. V dropped 1 base and J dropped 0 bases, with 8 bases sitting between them. The CDR3 is CASSIGRGSTDTQYF. CDR3 nucleotides: TGTGCCAGTAGTATAGGAAGGGGTAGCACAGATACGCAGTATTTT.

There are a few counts of this clone. V is TRBV28 and J is TRBJ2-7, with D perhaps TRBD2 (6 bases). Germline loops: CDR1 MDHEN, CDR2 SYDVKM. This CDR3 has 17 residues. Trimming took 6 bases from V and 2 from J, leaving 23 bases between them. CDR3 nucleotide sequence: TGTGCCAGCAGGGGTCGGGGGATTAATTTGAGGGCCTACGAGCAGTACTTC. This translates into CASRGRGINLRAYEQYF.

This clone was seen a single time. Germline and junction disagree at one end, which may indicate a read error. This chain connects TRBV7-7 to TRBJ2-3; tentatively, D is TRBD1 (6 bases). Per germline, CDR1 SSHAT and CDR2 FNYEAQ (reference sequence). This CDR3 is 14 amino acids long. CDR3 in DNA: TGTGCTAGCAGACAGGACGCTAGCACAGATACGCAGTATTTT. Translated, it gives CASRQDASTDTQYF.

This CDR3 reads CASIGAGENTGELFF. CDR3 in DNA: TGTGCCAGCATCGGTGCGGGGGAGAACACCGGGGAGCTGTTTTTT. This rearrangement joins TRBV28 to TRBJ2-2; 7 bases map to TRBD2. This CDR3 region has 15 residues. J gave up 1 base and V 7 bases, and 6 bases lay outside the gene matches. Per germline, CDR1 MDHEN and CDR2 SYDVKM.

In its sample, this clone was seen many times. The rearrangement links TRBV3-1 (or the pseudogene TRBV3-2) to TRBJ1-1; D is ambiguous. Deletions cut 6 bases from V and 2 bases from J, with 13 bases between. This CDR3 spans 14 amino acids. Germline CDR1 and CDR2: LGHDT and YNNKEL (reference sequence). CDR3 DNA sequence: TGTGCCAGCAGGCGCAATACAGCCAACACTGAAGCTTTCTTT. It specifies CASRRNTANTEAFF.

The rearrangement links TRBV28 to TRBJ2-5; TRBD1 agrees at 8 bases. Germline CDR1 reads MDHEN; CDR2 reads SYDVKM. There are 15 residues in the CDR3. The V segment lost 5 bases and the J segment 4 bases; nucleotides outside the gene matches: 9. The CDR3 bases are TGTGCCAGCAGTCAGACAGGGGTCCTGGGAGAGACCCAGTACTTC. Translating gives CASSQTGVLGETQYF.